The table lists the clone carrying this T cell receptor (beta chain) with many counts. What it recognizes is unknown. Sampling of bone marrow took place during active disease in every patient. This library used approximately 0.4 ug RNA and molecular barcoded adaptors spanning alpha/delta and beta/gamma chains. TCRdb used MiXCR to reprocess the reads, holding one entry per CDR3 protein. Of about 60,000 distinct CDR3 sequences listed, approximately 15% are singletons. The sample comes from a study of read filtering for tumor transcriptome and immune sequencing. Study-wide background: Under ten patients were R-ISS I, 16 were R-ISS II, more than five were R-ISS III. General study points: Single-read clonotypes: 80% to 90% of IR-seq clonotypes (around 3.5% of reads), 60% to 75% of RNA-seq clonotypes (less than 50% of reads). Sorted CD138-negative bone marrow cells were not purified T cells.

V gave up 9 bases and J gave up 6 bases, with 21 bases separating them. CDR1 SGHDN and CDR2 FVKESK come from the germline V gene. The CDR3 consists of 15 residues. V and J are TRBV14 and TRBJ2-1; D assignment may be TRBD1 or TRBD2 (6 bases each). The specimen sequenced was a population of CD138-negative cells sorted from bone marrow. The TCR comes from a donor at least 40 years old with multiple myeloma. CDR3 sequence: CASTGEGKGVNEQFF. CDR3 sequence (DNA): TGTGCCAGTACGGGAGAGGGGAAGGGGGTCAATGAGCAGTTCTTC.